Below, one TCR beta chain is given with its context. Antigen unknown. These data belong to a study of T cell responses to AZD1222 COVID-19 vaccine. The data were produced by immunoSEQ multiplex PCR, yet TCRdb's version contains in-frame clones alone and is incomplete. The sample holds tens of thousands of clones; over 60% are singletons and the top ten take roughly 50%. Study-wide points: Among the donors, most were white British and more were female, and clonal diversity was possibly underestimated.

The V gene lost 0 bases and the J gene lost 1 base, with 10 bases spanning the gap. The CDR3 is 15 residues long. Germline CDR1 is SGHVS and CDR2 is FQNEAQ. The chain combines TRBV7-8 with TRBJ2-7; possibly TRBD1 for D (7 bases). The sample consisted of peripheral blood, taken 28 days after the second AZD1222 dose. The sequence came from an adult who received the AZD1222 COVID-19 vaccine. The DNA of the CDR3 is TGTGCCAGCAGCTTAGCCCAGGGGGGATCCTACGAGCAGTACTTC. It encodes CASSLAQGGSYEQYF. Based on the CDR3 plus reference TRBV7-8 and TRBJ2-7, the full variable domain is GAGVSQSPRYKVAKRGQDVALRCDPISGHVSLFWYQQALGQGPEFLTYFQNEAQLDKSGLPSDRFFAERPEGSVSTLKIQRTQQEDSAVYLCASSLAQGGSYEQYFGPGTRLTVT.